This TCR beta chain stems from a study of control samples from healthy donors and cancer patients. The repertoire was sequenced with immunoSEQ multiplex PCR; TCRdb's copy has only in-frame clones and lacks some. Among 150,000 or so clones listed, 90% to 95% were seen once. V was trimmed by 4 bases and J by 1 base, leaving 2 bases between them. This CDR3 has 12 amino acids. The J gene is TRBJ2-4, the V gene TRBV12-3 or TRBV12-4; D gene unclear. Sequencing input: PBMCs. The receptor comes from a man in his 60s with colorectal cancer. The CDR3 DNA follows: TGTGCCAGCAGTTCGGCCAAAAACATTCAGTACTTC. Its protein is CASSSAKNIQYF.